Listed here are 26 T cell receptor beta chains from one sample, sequenced in a study of blood T cell repertoires in COVID-19. Clones were read by immunoSEQ multiplex PCR, and TCRdb kept only the in-frame ones, dropping some. This sample yields 300,000 or so clones, of which 85% to 90% are seen a single time; less than 3.5% belongs to the top ten. The sequenced material came from peripheral blood. These TCRs come from a woman in her twenties or thirties with COVID-19, enrolled during active disease.

The rearrangement uses TRBV30 and TRBJ1-2, with 8 bases that match TRBD1. The germline V gene has CDR1 GTSNPN and CDR2 SVGIG (reference sequence). The CDR3 is 14 amino acids. V trimming: 3 bases; J trimming: 0 bases; junction bases outside the gene matches: 3. CDR3 amino acids: CAWSRDRTNYGYTF. The CDR3 DNA reads TGTGCCTGGAGCCGGGACAGGACTAACTATGGCTACACCTTC.

The chain links TRBV3-1 (or the pseudogene TRBV3-2) to TRBJ2-5; 7 nucleotides agree with TRBD1. The CDR3 consists of 15 residues. CDR1 is LGHDT, CDR2 YNNKEL, per germline (reference sequence). Trimming took 5 bases from V and 5 from J; bases not matched to a gene: 11. This chain's CDR3 is CASSEQGSWGETQYF. CDR3 coding DNA: TGTGCCAGCAGCGAACAGGGGTCCTGGGGGGAGACCCAGTACTTC.

This sequence joins TRBV28 and TRBJ2-5, with 8 bases identical to TRBD1. The V gene's germline CDR1 is MDHEN and CDR2 SYDVKM. This CDR3 spans 16 amino acids. Trimming cost V 3 bases and J 1 base; bases outside gene matches: 7. The DNA of the CDR3 is TGTGCCAGCAGTTTTGTAAGCAGGGGGCCCCAAGAGACCCAGTACTTC. Translation gives CASSFVSRGPQETQYF. The whole variable domain, remainder taken from reference TRBV28 and TRBJ2-5, is DVKVTQSSRYLVKRTGEKVFLECVQDMDHENMFWYRQDPGLGLRLIYFSYDVKMKEKGDIPEGYSVSREKKERFSLILESASTNQTSMYLCASSFVSRGPQETQYFGPGTRLLVL.

This chain uses TRBV6-6 with TRBJ2-7; weak D call: TRBD1 (5 bases). The germline V gene has CDR1 MNHNY and CDR2 SVGAGI (reference sequence). This CDR3 has 15 amino acids. Between the trimmed V and J ends, which lost 0 bases and 5 bases, there was a span of 14 bases. The CDR3 is CASSYSKKQVDEQYF. DNA of the CDR3: TGTGCCAGCAGTTACTCGAAAAAACAGGTCGACGAGCAGTACTTC.

CDR3: CASRSGTGNGYTF. The CDR3 DNA reads as TGCGCCAGCCGTTCCGGGACAGGTAATGGCTACACCTTC. The rearrangement joins TRBV5-1 to TRBJ1-2; the match to TRBD1 covers 8 bases. V lost 7 bases and J lost 6; bases outside the gene matches: 8. Per the germline V gene, CDR1 is SGHRS and CDR2 is YFSETQ. This CDR3 spans 13 amino acids. The full variable domain, with the rest looked up from reference TRBV5-1 and TRBJ1-2, is KAGVTQTPRYLIKTRGQQVTLSCSPISGHRSVSWYQQTPGQGLQFLFEYFSETQRNKGNFPGRFSGRQFSNSRSEMNVSTLELGDSALYLCASRSGTGNGYTFGSGTRLTVV.

The chain uses TRBV6-6 and TRBJ1-1; D gene unclear. Germline CDR1 and CDR2: MNHNY and SVGAGI (reference sequence). Trimming left V 6 bases short and J 5 bases short, with 10 bases between. The CDR3 is 12 amino acids. The DNA of the CDR3 is TGTGCCAGCAGCCGCGACAAGACTGAAGCTTTCTTT. Its protein is CASSRDKTEAFF.

The chain recombines TRBV7-8 with TRBJ2-3, with 14 bases lining up with TRBD2. Germline values: CDR1 SGHVS, CDR2 FQNEAQ. This CDR3 spans 16 amino acids. V shed 1 base, J shed 4 bases, and the junction held 1 base outside the gene matches. CDR3: CASSLEGLAGADTQYF. CDR3 nucleotides: TGTGCCAGCAGCTTAGAGGGACTAGCGGGAGCAGATACGCAGTATTTT.

Turning to this clone: Other DNA sequences within the sample encode an identical CDR3. This chain links TRBV6-5 with TRBJ1-1, with a tentative D call TRBD1 (5 bases). The CDR3 covers 15 residues. CDR1 and CDR2 from the germline V gene are MNHEY and SVGAGI. Trimming pared 0 bases from V and 0 bases from J, leaving 8 bases between. The CDR3 nucleotides read TGTGCCAGCAGTTACTCGGGGGGGTTGAACACTGAAGCTTTCTTT. It translates to CASSYSGGLNTEAFF.

There are a few counts of this clone. This sequence joins TRBV6-6 and TRBJ2-1; TRBD2 agrees at 9 bases. V shed 5 bases, J shed 6 bases, and the junction held 8 bases outside the gene matches. This CDR3 region has 15 residues. Germline loops: CDR1 MNHNY, CDR2 SVGAGI (reference sequence). This chain's CDR3 is CASSPSAGGPNEQFF. For the CDR3, the DNA is TGTGCCAGCAGTCCCTCAGCGGGAGGACCCAATGAGCAGTTCTTC.

The rearrangement joins TRBV3-1 (or the pseudogene TRBV3-2) to TRBJ2-1, with 8 nucleotides matching TRBD2. The CDR3 covers 15 residues. Trimming cost V 1 base and J 6 bases; bases outside gene matches: 5. The germline gives CDR1 LGHDT, CDR2 YNNKEL (reference sequence). CDR3 coding DNA: TGTGCCAGCAGCCAAGGGGTAAGCGGGAGCAATGAGCAGTTCTTC. Its protein is CASSQGVSGSNEQFF.

A single count supports this clone. V is TRBV30 and J is TRBJ1-1, with D possibly being TRBD1 (5 bases). The CDR3 length is 15 residues. V was trimmed by 2 bases and J by 0 bases, leaving 13 bases between them. Per germline, CDR1 GTSNPN and CDR2 SVGIG (reference sequence). The DNA of the CDR3 is TGTGCCTGGAGTCCCCGGGGGAGGTTGAACACTGAAGCTTTCTTT. Amino acids: CAWSPRGRLNTEAFF.

V and J are TRBV21-1 and TRBJ1-4; TRBD1, the table's D call, was not compared with the DNA. TRBV21-1 is labeled a pseudogene. This CDR3 has 16 amino acids. CDR3 nucleotides: TGTGCCAGCAGCAAACCCGACAGGGGACCGAATGAAAAACTGTTTTTT. Amino acids: CASSKPDRGPNEKLFF.

The rearrangement joins TRBV5-1 to TRBJ2-3, with 8 nucleotides matching TRBD1. Trimming removed 5 bases from V and 0 bases from J; junction bases left unmatched: 8. This CDR3 region has 16 residues. Germline V gives CDR1 SGHRS, CDR2 YFSETQ. In nucleotides, the CDR3 is TGCGCCAGCAGTTTTGGACAGGGTACTAGCACAGATACGCAGTATTTT. This translates into CASSFGQGTSTDTQYF.

V gene TRBV4-1 combines with J gene TRBJ2-5, with 9 bases that match TRBD2. Germline V gene sequence: CDR1 MGHRA, CDR2 YSYEKL. The CDR3 contains 18 residues. V shed 0 bases and J 1 base; nucleotides not matched to a gene: 9. As DNA, the CDR3 is TGCGCCAGCAGCCAAGATTTGAGTCTAGCGGGACCCCAAGAGACCCAGTACTTC. This codes for CASSQDLSLAGPQETQYF.

The chain combines TRBV24-1 with TRBJ1-2; D possibly corresponds to TRBD1 (6 bases). CDR3 length: 14 residues. From germline, CDR1 is KGHDR and CDR2 SFDVKD. V lost 2 bases, J lost 1 base, and 7 bases lay in between. The CDR3 DNA follows: TGTGCCACCAGTGATTCGGACAGTAACTATGGCTACACCTTC. It yields the protein CATSDSDSNYGYTF.

The chain carries TRBV11-2 and TRBJ2-5; 11 positions agree with TRBD2. In germline, CDR1 is SGHAT, CDR2 FQNNGV. The CDR3 sequence is 15 residues long. The V gene end was trimmed by 6 bases and the J gene end by 5 bases; junction bases not matched to a gene: 8. CDR3 sequence: CASRHSGRAEETQYF. CDR3 sequence (DNA): TGTGCCAGCAGACATAGCGGGAGGGCTGAGGAGACCCAGTACTTC.

About this clone: Other nucleotide sequences in the sample specify the same CDR3. This chain joins TRBV5-1 and TRBJ1-1, with TRBD1 matching 7 bases. The CDR3 covers 15 residues. Trimming cost V 1 base and J 2 bases; bases outside gene matches: 5. Looked up from germline, CDR1 is SGHRS and CDR2 is YFSETQ. CDR3 protein: CASSLLGTVNTEAFF. For the CDR3, the DNA is TGCGCCAGCAGCTTGCTCGGGACAGTTAACACTGAAGCTTTCTTT. Full variable domain (remainder filled in from reference TRBV5-1 and TRBJ1-1): KAGVTQTPRYLIKTRGQQVTLSCSPISGHRSVSWYQQTPGQGLQFLFEYFSETQRNKGNFPGRFSGRQFSNSRSEMNVSTLELGDSALYLCASSLLGTVNTEAFFGQGTRLTVV.

This clone was found once. This chain uses TRBV10-2 with TRBJ2-6; TRBD1 aligns across 8 bases. The CDR3 is 17 residues long. Germline V gives CDR1 WSHSY, CDR2 SAAADI. V lost 5 bases to trimming and J lost 4 bases; unmatched junction nucleotides: 10. The CDR3 is CASSTSQGARGANVLTF. The CDR3 coding sequence is TGCGCCAGCAGTACTAGCCAGGGGGCGCGGGGGGCCAACGTCCTGACTTTC.

J is TRBJ2-7 and V is TRBV27, with 7 nucleotides matching TRBD2. Looked up from germline, CDR1 is MNHEY and CDR2 is SMNVEV (reference sequence). Trimming took 6 bases from V and 1 from J; bases not matched to a gene: 3. The CDR3 runs to 13 residues. The CDR3 DNA reads TGTGCCAGCAGAAAAGCGGGGTCCTACGAGCAGTACTTC. As protein: CASRKAGSYEQYF.

The chain joins TRBV7-4 to TRBJ2-3; TRBD2 matches 16 bases. CDR1 SGHVT and CDR2 SQSDAQ come from the germline V gene. The trim removed 6 bases at V and 0 bases at J, leaving 15 bases unmatched. The CDR3 totals 21 residues. In DNA form, the CDR3 reads TGTGCCAGCAGATTTACCGGGACTAGCGGGAGGGCCCCCGATAGCACAGATACGCAGTATTTT. Protein: CASRFTGTSGRAPDSTDTQYF.

The CDR3 sequence is CASSFWARDTEAFF. In nucleotides, the CDR3 is TGTGCCAGCAGCTTTTGGGCGCGGGACACTGAAGCTTTCTTT. The chain has TRBV5-4 and TRBJ1-1; no reliable D call. Germline lookup yields CDR1 SGHNT and CDR2 YYREEE (reference sequence). Trimming pared 2 bases from V and 3 bases from J, leaving 11 bases between. This CDR3 comprises 14 residues.

V and J are TRBV19 and TRBJ2-1; TRBD1 agrees at 10 bases. CDR3 size: 14 residues. Trimming took 4 bases from V and 10 from J; bases not matched to a gene: 7. Germline assignment: CDR1 LNHDA and CDR2 SQIVND (reference sequence). The CDR3 sequence: CASSTRQGAREQFF. The DNA for the CDR3 is TGTGCCAGTAGTACTAGACAGGGGGCGAGGGAGCAGTTCTTC.

The rearrangement joins TRBV27 to TRBJ1-4, with a weak D call TRBD1 (5 bases). V dropped 0 bases and J dropped 8 bases, with 10 bases sitting between them. This CDR3 is 14 amino acids long. In germline, CDR1 is MNHEY, CDR2 SMNVEV (reference sequence). DNA for the CDR3: TGTGCCAGCAGTTTATCAGGGGATGAGGAAAAACTGTTTTTT. This sequence encodes CASSLSGDEEKLFF. The whole variable domain, filled in from reference TRBV27 and TRBJ1-4, reads EAQVTQNPRYLITVTGKKLTVTCSQNMNHEYMSWYRQDPGLGLRQIYYSMNVEVTDKGDVPEGYKVSRKEKRNFPLILESPSPNQTSLYFCASSLSGDEEKLFFGSGTQLSVL.

This chain joins TRBV29-1 and TRBJ1-2; the match to TRBD1 covers 8 bases. Per the germline V gene, CDR1 is SQVTM and CDR2 is ANQGSEA. V dropped 0 bases and J dropped 7; count of bases not matched to a gene: 7. The CDR3 totals 14 residues. The CDR3: CSVEDPDREGGYTF. The CDR3 nucleotides are TGCAGCGTTGAAGACCCGGACAGGGAAGGTGGCTACACCTTC.

The CDR3 loop reads CASRKPKGARVSYEQYF. The CDR3 coding sequence is TGCGCCAGCAGGAAGCCAAAGGGGGCCCGGGTTTCCTACGAGCAGTACTTC. The rearrangement links TRBV10-1 to TRBJ2-7; TRBD1 matches at 7 bases. The CDR3 sequence is 17 residues long. V shed 6 bases and J 1 base; nucleotides not matched to a gene: 15. Germline CDR1 WNHNN, CDR2 SYGVQD (reference sequence).

The J gene is TRBJ2-5, the V gene TRBV4-1; 8 bases map to TRBD2. The junction had 8 bases not matched to a gene; V was cut back by 0 bases and J by 5 bases. Germline CDR1 reads MGHRA; CDR2 reads YSYEKL. The CDR3 is made up of 16 amino acids. CDR3 in amino acids: CASSQEISGNWETQYF. DNA for the CDR3: TGCGCCAGCAGCCAAGAGATTAGCGGGAATTGGGAGACCCAGTACTTC.